Listed here are 15 T cell receptor beta chains from one sample, sequenced in a study of cytomegalovirus exposure and HLA in healthy donors. 60 Vbeta and 13 Jbeta primers were used in PCR. Measured with immunoSEQ multiplex PCR; TCRdb has only the in-frame clones, and not every one. The sample lists 35,000 or so clones; 81% were seen once. The specimen was PBMCs. Receptors originate from a middle-aged woman in good health and CMV-seronegative.

V is TRBV6-5 and J is TRBJ1-2; 7 bases are a match to TRBD1. Germline values: CDR1 MNHEY, CDR2 SVGAGI. The CDR3 has 15 amino acids. J was trimmed by 4 bases and V by 6 bases; bases with no gene match: 11. Here the CDR3 reads CASRSSTGRTYGYTF. The DNA for the CDR3 is TGTGCCAGCAGAAGCTCGACAGGGAGGACCTATGGCTACACCTTC.

The gene calls are TRBV6-1 and TRBJ1-4; the D is unclear. Germline V gene lookup returns CDR1 MNHNS and CDR2 SASEGT. The V end lost 2 bases, the J end lost 8 bases, and 15 bases lay between the germline ends. This CDR3 comprises 15 residues. The CDR3 bases are TGTGCCAGCAGTGAAACTACGGGAAGTTGGGAAAAACTGTTTTTT. It specifies CASSETTGSWEKLFF.

The V call is TRBV4-3, the J call TRBJ1-4; D may be TRBD1 (6 bases). The CDR3 has 19 residues. V gave up 0 bases and J gave up 1 base, with 18 bases separating them. Germline lookup yields CDR1 LGHNA and CDR2 YSLEER. In DNA, the CDR3 is TGCGCCAGCAGCCAAGATTTATTGAGCGTCAGGGGAACTAATGAAAAACTGTTTTTT. This codes for CASSQDLLSVRGTNEKLFF.

The CDR3 sequence is CASSELLAGTGELFF. CDR3 DNA sequence: TGTGCCAGCAGTGAATTACTAGCTGGCACCGGGGAGCTGTTTTTT. V gene TRBV2 combines with J gene TRBJ2-2; a possible D gene is TRBD2 (6 bases). Trimming removed 2 bases from V and 4 bases from J, with 11 bases in between. CDR3 length: 15 amino acids. Germline CDR1 and CDR2: SNHLY and FYNNEI.

The CDR3 loop is CASSLGGQSSYEQYF. The CDR3, as DNA: TGTGCCAGCAGCTTGGGAGGACAGAGCTCCTACGAGCAGTACTTC. The V and J genes are TRBV5-4 and TRBJ2-7; a possible D gene is TRBD1 (6 bases). The ends were cut back, 0 bases at V and 0 bases at J, with 10 bases in the middle. CDR3 size: 15 residues. CDR1 and CDR2 from the germline V gene are SGHNT and YYREEE (reference sequence).

This clone was observed a few times. The V call is TRBV6-1, the J call TRBJ1-1; a possible D gene is TRBD1 (6 bases). This CDR3 has 13 residues. Germline assignment: CDR1 MNHNS and CDR2 SASEGT. Trimming stripped 5 bases from V and 6 bases from J, with 13 bases between. CDR3 loop: CASSQIQGPEAFF. The DNA for the CDR3 is TGTGCCAGCAGTCAAATACAGGGACCTGAAGCTTTCTTT.

The table lists this clone with a count of one. V is TRBV28 and J is TRBJ1-2; TRBD1 matches 7 bases. The germline gives CDR1 MDHEN, CDR2 SYDVKM. This CDR3 has 15 residues. Trimming at V came to 4 bases and at J to 5 bases, leaving 10 bases not matched to a gene. The CDR3 DNA reads as TGTGCCAGCAGTTCCGTAGGGACAGCAAATTATGGCTACACCTTC. It translates to CASSSVGTANYGYTF.

V and J are TRBV7-9 and TRBJ2-7, with D possibly TRBD1 on 6 matching bases. Germline assignment: CDR1 SEHNR and CDR2 FQNEAQ (reference sequence). The length of the CDR3 is 15 residues. Trimming removed 5 bases at V and 1 base at J, with 15 bases between. The DNA for the CDR3 is TGTGCCAGCAGCGACCGGGACACTGTATCCTACGAGCAGTACTTC. Residues: CASSDRDTVSYEQYF.

The chain has TRBV4-2 and TRBJ2-3, with TRBD2 matching over 12 bases. The J segment lost 3 bases and the V segment lost 4 bases, leaving 11 bases of the junction unmatched. The germline V gene has CDR1 LGHNA and CDR2 YNFKEQ. The CDR3 spans 18 residues. This CDR3 reads CASSLAARTSGVTDTQYF. CDR3 nucleotide sequence: TGTGCCAGCAGCCTAGCGGCCCGGACTAGCGGGGTAACAGATACGCAGTATTTT.

The chain employs TRBV4-1 and TRBJ1-4; TRBD1 agrees at 7 bases. CDR1 is MGHRA and CDR2 is YSYEKL in the germline V gene. V shed 3 bases, J shed 3 bases, and the junction held 7 bases outside the gene matches. The CDR3 covers 16 residues. As DNA, the CDR3 is TGCGCCAGCAGCCAGGCCCAGGGGGTTGCTAATGAAAAACTGTTTTTT. Translation gives CASSQAQGVANEKLFF.

V and J are TRBV7-2 and TRBJ2-2, with D unclear. The V end was cut by 4 bases, the J end by 3 bases, with 9 bases between. The germline CDR1 and CDR2 sequences are SGHTA and FQGNSA. The CDR3 consists of 14 residues. The CDR3 coding sequence is TGTGCCAGCAGCTCTCTATATTACACCGGGGAGCTGTTTTTT. This encodes CASSSLYYTGELFF. The whole variable domain, filled in from reference TRBV7-2 and TRBJ2-2, reads GAGVSQSPSNKVTEKGKDVELRCDPISGHTALYWYRQSLGQGLEFLIYFQGNSAPDKSGLPSDRFSAERTGGSVSTLTIQRTQQEDSAVYLCASSSLYYTGELFFGEGSRLTVL.

The chain couples TRBV5-1 to TRBJ1-1; 7 bases match TRBD1. The CDR3 runs to 14 residues. Germline V lookup: CDR1 SGHRS, CDR2 YFSETQ. V lost 0 bases to trimming and J lost 4 bases; unmatched junction nucleotides: 3. The DNA for the CDR3 is TGCGCCAGCAGCTTGGAGGGACAGATCACTGAAGCTTTCTTT. Translated: CASSLEGQITEAFF.

V and J are TRBV5-8 and TRBJ1-2; TRBD1 agrees at 9 bases. The ends lost 3 bases at V and 5 bases at J; junction bases unmatched: 11. The CDR3 consists of 16 residues. Germline values: CDR1 SGHTS, CDR2 YDEGEE. In DNA, the CDR3 is TGTGCCAGCAGCTGGAGGTTGGGACAGGGAGGATATGGCTACACCTTC. This translates into CASSWRLGQGGYGYTF.

The genes are TRBV5-6 and TRBJ1-2; 7 positions match TRBD1. Per the germline V gene, CDR1 is SGHDT and CDR2 is YYEEEE. The CDR3 runs to 15 residues. Trimming removed 5 bases from V and 0 bases from J; junction bases left unmatched: 7. The CDR3 DNA follows: TGTGCCAGCAGTTATAAGGACAGGCCTAACTATGGCTACACCTTC. Residues: CASSYKDRPNYGYTF.

A few counts support this clone. The rearrangement links TRBV4-3 to TRBJ1-6; D is uncertain. Trimming removed 1 base from V and 6 bases from J, with 10 bases in between. Germline V gene data show CDR1 as LGHNA and CDR2 as YSLEER. The CDR3 sequence is 15 residues long. The CDR3 bases are TGCGCCAGCAGCCAAGGGTTGCGGGTTAATTCACCCCTCCACTTT. Translation gives CASSQGLRVNSPLHF.